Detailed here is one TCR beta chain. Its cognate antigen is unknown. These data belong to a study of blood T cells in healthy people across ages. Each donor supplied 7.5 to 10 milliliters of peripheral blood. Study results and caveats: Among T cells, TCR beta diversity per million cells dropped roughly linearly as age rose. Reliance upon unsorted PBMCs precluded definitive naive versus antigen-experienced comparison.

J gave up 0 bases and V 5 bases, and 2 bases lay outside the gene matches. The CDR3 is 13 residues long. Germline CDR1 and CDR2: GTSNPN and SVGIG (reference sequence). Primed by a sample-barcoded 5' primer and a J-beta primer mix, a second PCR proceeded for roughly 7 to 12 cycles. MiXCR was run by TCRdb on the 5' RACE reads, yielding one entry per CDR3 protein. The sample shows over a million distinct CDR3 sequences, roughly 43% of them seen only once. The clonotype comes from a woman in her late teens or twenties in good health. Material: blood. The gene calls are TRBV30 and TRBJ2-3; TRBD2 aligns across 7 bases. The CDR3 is CAWDSGSTDTQYF. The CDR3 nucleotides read TGTGCCTGGGATAGCGGGAGCACAGATACGCAGTATTTT.